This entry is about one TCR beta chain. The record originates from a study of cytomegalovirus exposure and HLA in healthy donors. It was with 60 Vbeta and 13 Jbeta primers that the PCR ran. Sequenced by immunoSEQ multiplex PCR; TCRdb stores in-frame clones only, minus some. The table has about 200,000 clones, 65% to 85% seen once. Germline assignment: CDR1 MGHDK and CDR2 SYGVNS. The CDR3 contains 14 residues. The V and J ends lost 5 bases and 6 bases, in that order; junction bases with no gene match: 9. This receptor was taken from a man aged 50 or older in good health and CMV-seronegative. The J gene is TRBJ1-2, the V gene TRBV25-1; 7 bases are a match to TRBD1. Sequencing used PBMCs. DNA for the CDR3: TGTGCCAGCAGTACCGGACAGGTAAAGGATGGCTACACCTTC. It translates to CASSTGQVKDGYTF.